A selection of T cell receptor beta chains follows, all from one sample in a study of blood T cell repertoires in COVID-19. TCRdb's table, derived via immunoSEQ multiplex PCR, lists solely in-frame clones and lacks some. The data show some 130,000 clones, about 89% seen once. Sequenced: peripheral blood. The receptor source for this set is a man in his fifties or sixties with active or convalescent COVID-19. The CDR3 runs from the conserved cysteine through the conserved F or W. Fields, in order: clone size, CDR3 length, D gene, J gene, V gene, CDR3 protein, CDR3 DNA. The D gene is left open where the match is weak. Size values are once, few and many counts, or a class for expanded clones, and some rows have none.

clone size: .
CDR3 length: 15
D gene: .
J gene: TRBJ1-3
V gene: TRBV7-6
CDR3 protein: CASSLDQGAGNTIYF
CDR3 DNA: TGTGCCAGCAGCTTAGATCAGGGTGCTGGAAACACCATATATTTT

clone size: .
CDR3 length: 15
D gene: .
J gene: TRBJ2-1
V gene: TRBV5-4
CDR3 protein: CASRFDRSSYNEQFF
CDR3 DNA: TGTGCCAGCAGATTCGACCGGAGCTCCTACAATGAGCAGTTCTTC

clone size: .
CDR3 length: 14
D gene: .
J gene: TRBJ2-7
V gene: TRBV7-8
CDR3 protein: CASSLESRGYEQYF
CDR3 DNA: TGTGCCAGCAGCCTAGAGAGCCGGGGCTACGAGCAGTACTTC

clone size: .
CDR3 length: 15
D gene: .
J gene: TRBJ1-4
V gene: TRBV24-1
CDR3 protein: CATSDSAGANEKLFF
CDR3 DNA: TGTGCCACCAGTGATTCGGCGGGGGCGAATGAAAAACTGTTTTTT

clone size: .
CDR3 length: 13
D gene: .
J gene: TRBJ1-2
V gene: TRBV28
CDR3 protein: CASSPRSANGYTF
CDR3 DNA: TGTGCCAGCAGTCCCCGATCAGCGAATGGCTACACCTTC

clone size: .
CDR3 length: 16
D gene: TRBD1
J gene: TRBJ1-5
V gene: TRBV24-1
CDR3 protein: CATSDPRTGGMGPQHF
CDR3 DNA: TGTGCCACCAGTGATCCCCGGACAGGGGGTATGGGGCCCCAGCATTTT

clone size: once
CDR3 length: 14
D gene: .
J gene: TRBJ2-7
V gene: TRBV7-2
CDR3 protein: CASSLPTPTYEQYF
CDR3 DNA: TGTGCCAGCAGCTTACCCACTCCTACCTACGAGCAGTACTTC

clone size: .
CDR3 length: 16
D gene: TRBD2
J gene: TRBJ2-3
V gene: TRBV14
CDR3 protein: CASSQDPSGRTDTQYF
CDR3 DNA: TGTGCCAGCAGCCAAGATCCTAGCGGCCGCACAGATACGCAGTATTTT

clone size: .
CDR3 length: 15
D gene: .
J gene: TRBJ1-3
V gene: TRBV9
CDR3 protein: CASSVGGSSGNTIYF
CDR3 DNA: TGTGCCAGCAGCGTAGGGGGCAGCTCTGGAAACACCATATATTTT

clone size: .
CDR3 length: 13
D gene: .
J gene: TRBJ2-1
V gene: TRBV12-3/TRBV12-4
CDR3 protein: CASSLSAEGEQFF
CDR3 DNA: TGTGCCAGCAGTTTATCGGCGGAGGGTGAGCAGTTCTTC

clone size: .
CDR3 length: 15
D gene: .
J gene: TRBJ1-6
V gene: TRBV28
CDR3 protein: CASSLSFRGDSPLHF
CDR3 DNA: TGTGCCAGCAGTTTATCATTCAGGGGTGATTCACCCCTCCACTTT

clone size: .
CDR3 length: 14
D gene: TRBD1
J gene: TRBJ2-3
V gene: TRBV9
CDR3 protein: CASSPTTGGDTQYF
CDR3 DNA: TGTGCCAGCAGTCCGACCACAGGGGGAGATACGCAGTATTTT

clone size: .
CDR3 length: 15
D gene: .
J gene: TRBJ2-5
V gene: TRBV7-2
CDR3 protein: CASSLEGARQETQYF
CDR3 DNA: TGTGCCAGCAGCTTGGAGGGGGCCCGACAAGAGACCCAGTACTTC

clone size: once
CDR3 length: 14
D gene: .
J gene: TRBJ1-1
V gene: TRBV6-5
CDR3 protein: CASSSEDRNTEAFF
CDR3 DNA: TGTGCCAGCAGCTCCGAAGACAGGAACACTGAAGCTTTCTTT

clone size: .
CDR3 length: 13
D gene: .
J gene: TRBJ2-1
V gene: TRBV14
CDR3 protein: CASSEYRGGEQFF
CDR3 DNA: TGTGCCAGCAGCGAATACAGGGGAGGTGAGCAGTTCTTC

clone size: .
CDR3 length: 13
D gene: .
J gene: TRBJ1-5
V gene: TRBV18
CDR3 protein: CASSPSRDQPQHF
CDR3 DNA: TGTGCCAGCTCACCTTCTCGCGATCAGCCCCAGCATTTT

clone size: .
CDR3 length: 16
D gene: .
J gene: TRBJ2-1
V gene: TRBV18
CDR3 protein: CASSQLASEVADEQFF
CDR3 DNA: TGTGCCAGCTCACAGCTAGCGTCTGAGGTGGCGGATGAGCAGTTCTTC

clone size: .
CDR3 length: 15
D gene: .
J gene: TRBJ2-7
V gene: TRBV2
CDR3 protein: CASSNNRESSYEQYF
CDR3 DNA: TGTGCCAGCAGTAATAACCGGGAAAGCTCCTACGAGCAGTACTTC

clone size: .
CDR3 length: 14
D gene: .
J gene: TRBJ2-5
V gene: TRBV9
CDR3 protein: CASSVNIKGETQYF
CDR3 DNA: TGTGCCAGCAGCGTAAATATAAAGGGGGAGACCCAGTACTTC

clone size: .
CDR3 length: 15
D gene: TRBD1
J gene: TRBJ2-1
V gene: TRBV2
CDR3 protein: CASREGTGPYNEQFF
CDR3 DNA: TGTGCCAGCAGGGAAGGGACAGGGCCCTACAATGAGCAGTTCTTC

clone size: .
CDR3 length: 15
D gene: .
J gene: TRBJ2-3
V gene: TRBV5-1
CDR3 protein: CASSPATPGADTQYF
CDR3 DNA: TGCGCCAGCTCCCCGGCGACTCCGGGGGCAGATACGCAGTATTTT

clone size: .
CDR3 length: 14
D gene: TRBD1
J gene: TRBJ1-4
V gene: TRBV19
CDR3 protein: CASSRQGRDEKLFF
CDR3 DNA: TGTGCCAGTAGCAGACAGGGCAGAGATGAAAAACTGTTTTTT

clone size: .
CDR3 length: 14
D gene: .
J gene: TRBJ2-7
V gene: TRBV30
CDR3 protein: CASRHLGTSYEQYF
CDR3 DNA: TGTGCCAGCCGACATCTCGGTACCTCCTACGAGCAGTACTTC

clone size: few
CDR3 length: 13
D gene: .
J gene: TRBJ2-1
V gene: TRBV27
CDR3 protein: CASRDIQRREQFF
CDR3 DNA: TGTGCCAGCAGGGACATCCAAAGAAGGGAGCAGTTCTTC

clone size: .
CDR3 length: 15
D gene: .
J gene: TRBJ2-7
V gene: TRBV7-2
CDR3 protein: CASSLGLDSHYEQYF
CDR3 DNA: TGTGCCAGCAGCTTAGGGTTGGACAGCCACTACGAGCAGTACTTC

clone size: .
CDR3 length: 13
D gene: TRBD1
J gene: TRBJ1-2
V gene: TRBV7-9
CDR3 protein: CASSLGQVYGYTF
CDR3 DNA: TGTGCCAGCAGCTTGGGACAGGTTTATGGCTACACCTTC

clone size: .
CDR3 length: 14
D gene: TRBD1
J gene: TRBJ1-4
V gene: TRBV29-1
CDR3 protein: CSVAQGVADEKLFF
CDR3 DNA: TGCAGCGTAGCTCAGGGGGTAGCAGATGAAAAACTGTTTTTT

clone size: .
CDR3 length: 13
D gene: TRBD1
J gene: TRBJ1-6
V gene: TRBV30
CDR3 protein: CAWIGQGNSPLHF
CDR3 DNA: TGTGCCTGGATTGGACAGGGGAATTCACCCCTCCACTTT

clone size: .
CDR3 length: 13
D gene: TRBD1
J gene: TRBJ1-2
V gene: TRBV29-1
CDR3 protein: CSVGGDRGFGYTF
CDR3 DNA: TGCAGCGTTGGGGGAGACAGGGGTTTTGGCTACACCTTC

clone size: .
CDR3 length: 15
D gene: .
J gene: TRBJ2-7
V gene: TRBV14
CDR3 protein: CASSQAQTGSYEQYF
CDR3 DNA: TGTGCCAGCAGCCAGGCGCAGACCGGGTCCTACGAGCAGTACTTC

clone size: .
CDR3 length: 13
D gene: .
J gene: TRBJ1-2
V gene: TRBV29-1
CDR3 protein: CSVVNSLNYGYTF
CDR3 DNA: TGCAGCGTTGTTAACAGTCTAAACTATGGCTACACCTTC

clone size: .
CDR3 length: 17
D gene: .
J gene: TRBJ1-5
V gene: TRBV3-1/TRBV3-2
CDR3 protein: CASSHREGGLCNQPQHF
CDR3 DNA: TGTGCCAGCAGCCACCGGGAAGGGGGTTTGTGCAATCAGCCCCAGCATTTT

clone size: .
CDR3 length: 13
D gene: TRBD1
J gene: TRBJ2-1
V gene: TRBV27
CDR3 protein: CASRRGPPNEQFF
CDR3 DNA: TGTGCCAGCAGAAGGGGGCCCCCCAATGAGCAGTTCTTC

clone size: .
CDR3 length: 15
D gene: TRBD1
J gene: TRBJ1-4
V gene: TRBV18
CDR3 protein: CASSPGQATNEKLFF
CDR3 DNA: TGTGCCAGCTCACCCGGACAGGCGACTAATGAAAAACTGTTTTTT

clone size: .
CDR3 length: 15
D gene: TRBD1
J gene: TRBJ1-4
V gene: TRBV19
CDR3 protein: CASSRGGQGYEKLFF
CDR3 DNA: TGTGCCAGTAGTAGAGGCGGACAGGGGTACGAAAAACTGTTTTTT

clone size: .
CDR3 length: 15
D gene: .
J gene: TRBJ2-1
V gene: TRBV5-6
CDR3 protein: CASTTYGGAAAEQFF
CDR3 DNA: TGTGCCAGCACTACATATGGGGGGGCGGCGGCTGAGCAGTTCTTC

clone size: once
CDR3 length: 14
D gene: .
J gene: TRBJ2-7
V gene: TRBV28
CDR3 protein: CASSVHSSSYEQYF
CDR3 DNA: TGTGCCAGCAGTGTACACAGCAGCTCCTACGAGCAGTACTTC

clone size: .
CDR3 length: 15
D gene: TRBD2
J gene: TRBJ2-3
V gene: TRBV5-5
CDR3 protein: CASSPGLAGTDTQYF
CDR3 DNA: TGTGCCAGCAGCCCGGGACTAGCGGGGACAGATACGCAGTATTTT

clone size: .
CDR3 length: 15
D gene: TRBD1
J gene: TRBJ1-1
V gene: TRBV2
CDR3 protein: CASSERGRGDTEAFF
CDR3 DNA: TGTGCCAGCAGTGAACGGGGCAGGGGGGACACTGAAGCTTTCTTT

clone size: .
CDR3 length: 14
D gene: .
J gene: TRBJ1-4
V gene: TRBV27
CDR3 protein: CASSSNIWAGKLFF
CDR3 DNA: TGTGCCAGCAGCTCGAACATCTGGGCGGGAAAACTGTTTTTT

clone size: once
CDR3 length: 16
D gene: TRBD1
J gene: TRBJ1-6
V gene: TRBV5-4
CDR3 protein: CASSPKEGAYNSPLHF
CDR3 DNA: TGTGCCAGCAGCCCGAAAGAGGGGGCGTATAATTCACCCCTCCACTTT